The clone carrying this T cell receptor beta chain was picked up a small number of times. Its target is unknown. Library preparation (for TCRbeta) was performed with unique molecular identifiers. TCRdb called the PCR reads again in MiXCR, with one record for every CDR3 protein. This sample has 200,000 to 250,000 distinct CDR3 sequences; 20% to 30% occur once, and the top ten carry 4% to 5.5%. This CDR3 has 15 amino acids. Germline-derived CDR1 and CDR2 are MDHEN and SYDVKM. Trimming stripped 6 bases from V and 2 bases from J, with 13 bases between. This record belongs to a study of T-cell reconstitution after alpha-beta-depleted transplantation in children. Overall study results and limits: Expanded graft clones numbering several hundred reportedly gave rise to alpha-beta T cells about two months after transplant. The main origin of T-cell counts and diversity one year after transplant was newly produced T cells. There were some patients whose high TCRbeta diversity at day 60 came from surviving recipient T cells and thymic progenitors.

This clonotype originated in a female patient aged 2-15 years who had a stem cell transplant for congenital amegakaryocytic thrombocytopenia, so the T cells may come from the graft donor. Sequences were derived from PBMCs, mostly from graft donor cells, sampled 360 days after TCRalphabeta/CD19-depleted stem cell transplant. J is TRBJ1-4 and V is TRBV28; TRBD1 might be the D (5 bases). CDR3 DNA sequence: TGTGCCAGCAGCCCCCGGGACGGGACTAATGAAAAACTGTTTTTT. It is translated as CASSPRDGTNEKLFF. Complete variable domain (other parts from reference TRBV28 and TRBJ1-4): DVKVTQSSRYLVKRTGEKVFLECVQDMDHENMFWYRQDPGLGLRLIYFSYDVKMKEKGDIPEGYSVSREKKERFSLILESASTNQTSMYLCASSPRDGTNEKLFFGSGTQLSVL.